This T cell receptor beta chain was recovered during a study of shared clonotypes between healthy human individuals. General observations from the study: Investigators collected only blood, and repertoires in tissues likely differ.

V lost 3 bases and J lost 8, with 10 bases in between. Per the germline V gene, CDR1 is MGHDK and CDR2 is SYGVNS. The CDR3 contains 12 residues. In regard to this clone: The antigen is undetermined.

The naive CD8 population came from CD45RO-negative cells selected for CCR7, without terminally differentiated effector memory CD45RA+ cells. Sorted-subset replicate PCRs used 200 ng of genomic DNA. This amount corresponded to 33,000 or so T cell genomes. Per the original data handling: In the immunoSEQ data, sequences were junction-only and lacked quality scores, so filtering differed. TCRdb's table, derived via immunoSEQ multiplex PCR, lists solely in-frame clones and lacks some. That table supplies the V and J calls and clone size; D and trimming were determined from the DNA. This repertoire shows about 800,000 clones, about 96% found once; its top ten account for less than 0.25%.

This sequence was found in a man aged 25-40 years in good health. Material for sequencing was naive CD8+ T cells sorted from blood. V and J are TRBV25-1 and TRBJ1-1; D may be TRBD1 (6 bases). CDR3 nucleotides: TGTGCCAGCAGTGAGACCGGGACAGAAGCTTTCTTT. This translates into CASSETGTEAFF.